Detailed here is one TCR beta chain. These data originate in a study of brain T cells in children with intractable seizures. With 2 bases removed from V and 1 base from J, the gap between germline ends came to 20 bases. The CDR3 is 18 amino acids. Germline V gives CDR1 SGHVS, CDR2 FQNEAQ. Repertoires were generated with immunoSEQ multiplex PCR, while TCRdb's copy carries only in-frame clones and drops some. The sample carries 75,000 to 80,000 clones, 93% recorded once. The starting material was peripheral blood, obtained at surgery. This sequence joins TRBV7-8 and TRBJ1-2; D call uncertain. The sequence came from a boy in the first two years of life with tuberous sclerosis and intractable seizures. CDR3 bases: TGTGCCAGCAGCTTAAGGTTCGCCAGACTAAGGAGTAACTATGGCTACACCTTC. Amino acid sequence: CASSLRFARLRSNYGYTF.